These 29 T cell receptor beta chains were all obtained from the same sample, sequenced in a study of blood T cell repertoires in COVID-19. Clones were sequenced by immunoSEQ multiplex PCR, and TCRdb holds only the in-frame ones, with some missing. The sample includes 100,000 to 110,000 clones, about 85% of them seen just once. Material: peripheral blood. The receptors originated from a human donor in a cohort sampled during active COVID-19.

The J gene is TRBJ2-7, the V gene TRBV5-4, with D hard to call. V lost 0 bases and J 0 bases, leaving 4 bases between the germline ends. Germline CDR1 is SGHNT and CDR2 is YYREEE (reference sequence). This CDR3 contains 13 residues. The CDR3 here is CASSLGHSYEQYF. DNA for the CDR3: TGTGCCAGCAGCTTGGGACACTCCTACGAGCAGTACTTC.

CDR3 DNA: TGCGCCAGCCACGCTAGCGGGAGTAACTACAATGAGCAGTTCTTC. Translating it yields CASHASGSNYNEQFF. The chain uses TRBV5-1 and TRBJ2-1, with 10 nucleotides matching TRBD2. Germline V gives CDR1 SGHRS, CDR2 YFSETQ. The CDR3 totals 15 residues. J gave up 3 bases and V 7 bases, and 7 bases lay outside the gene matches.

The chain recombines TRBV5-1 with TRBJ2-3, with D possibly TRBD1 on 5 matching bases. The V end was cut by 0 bases, the J end by 4 bases, with 15 bases between. The V gene's germline CDR1 is SGHRS and CDR2 YFSETQ. There are 16 residues in the CDR3. The CDR3 nucleotides read TGCGCCAGCAGCTTGGGCGGACAACCTAGAGCAGATACGCAGTATTTT. It yields the protein CASSLGGQPRADTQYF. Based on the CDR3 plus reference TRBV5-1 and TRBJ2-3, the full variable domain is KAGVTQTPRYLIKTRGQQVTLSCSPISGHRSVSWYQQTPGQGLQFLFEYFSETQRNKGNFPGRFSGRQFSNSRSEMNVSTLELGDSALYLCASSLGGQPRADTQYFGPGTRLTVL.

V is TRBV2 and J is TRBJ2-2; a weak D match, TRBD2 (7 bases). Germline CDR1 and CDR2: SNHLY and FYNNEI. Trimming shortened V by 7 bases and J by 5 bases, and 11 bases separated the two germline ends. This CDR3 contains 13 residues. The CDR3 reads CASNGGRTGELFF. The CDR3 DNA reads TGTGCCAGCAACGGGGGGCGGACCGGGGAGCTGTTTTTT.

This clone was found once. This chain joins TRBV10-3 and TRBJ2-1; 8 positions agree with TRBD1. The CDR3 totals 17 residues. V lost 1 base and J lost 10; bases outside the gene matches: 15. The germline CDR1 and CDR2 sequences are ENHRY and SYGVKD. CDR3 in DNA: TGTGCCATCAGTGAGTTCGGGCAGGGGGCGCGGAGACAAGAGCAGTTCTTC. Protein product: CAISEFGQGARRQEQFF.

The chain joins TRBV6-2 or TRBV6-3 to TRBJ1-5; 7 nucleotides align to TRBD1. Germline V gene sequence: CDR1 MNHEY, CDR2 SVGEGT. The CDR3 covers 19 residues. Trimming took 5 bases from V and 2 from J; bases not matched to a gene: 18. The CDR3 sequence is CASSQTTGRGEFGNQPQHF. In DNA, the CDR3 is TGTGCCAGCAGTCAGACGACAGGGCGAGGGGAATTCGGCAATCAGCCCCAGCATTTT.

In its sample, this clone was seen once. This rearrangement joins TRBV11-3 to TRBJ1-2; possibly TRBD1 for D (5 bases). Trimming removed 3 bases from V and 3 bases from J, with 14 bases in between. The CDR3 covers 15 residues. Germline loops: CDR1 SGHNT, CDR2 YENEEA. The DNA for the CDR3 is TGTGCCAGCAGCTTCCGCGCGGGGGTTGACTATGGCTACACCTTC. Protein: CASSFRAGVDYGYTF.

The CDR3 here is CASRTSGSYEQYF. The CDR3, as DNA: TGTGCCAGCCGGACTAGCGGGTCCTACGAGCAGTACTTC. This chain joins TRBV10-3 and TRBJ2-7, with TRBD2 matching 11 bases. Germline-derived CDR1 and CDR2 are ENHRY and SYGVKD. The CDR3 sequence is 13 residues long. V shed 10 bases and J 1 base; nucleotides not matched to a gene: 3.

This chain uses TRBV24-1 with TRBJ2-3, with 9 bases fitting TRBD1. From germline, CDR1 is KGHDR and CDR2 SFDVKD. The CDR3 has 16 amino acids. Trimming removed 3 bases from V and 7 bases from J; junction bases left unmatched: 10. The DNA of the CDR3 is TGTGCCACCAGTGATACGGGACAGGGAGAGATAAATACGCAGTATTTT. Translated: CATSDTGQGEINTQYF.

The rearrangement uses TRBV25-1 and TRBJ1-6; D remains unclear. Trimming stripped 7 bases from V and 3 bases from J, with 7 bases between. The germline CDR1 and CDR2 sequences are MGHDK and SYGVNS. The CDR3 has 13 residues. The CDR3 loop reads CASNGNYNSPLHF. The DNA of the CDR3 is TGTGCCAGCAACGGGAACTATAATTCACCCCTCCACTTT.

This clone was seen only a few times. V and J are TRBV7-7 and TRBJ1-1, with D possibly TRBD1 on 5 matching bases. Germline V lookup: CDR1 SSHAT, CDR2 FNYEAQ (reference sequence). This CDR3 is 13 amino acids long. The V gene lost 5 bases and the J gene lost 2 bases, with 9 bases spanning the gap. The DNA of the CDR3 is TGTGCCAGCAGCGCACAGGTTAACACTGAAGCTTTCTTT. This sequence encodes CASSAQVNTEAFF.

CDR3: CASSVDARQETQYF. CDR3 in DNA: TGTGCCAGCAGCGTAGATGCTAGACAAGAGACCCAGTACTTC. The chain employs TRBV9 and TRBJ2-5; D not resolved. V was trimmed by 0 bases and J by 2 bases, leaving 8 bases between them. In germline, CDR1 is SGDLS, CDR2 YYNGEE. The CDR3 sequence is 14 residues long.

The V gene is TRBV7-2, the J gene TRBJ2-1; TRBD2 agrees at 9 bases. The germline V gene encodes CDR1 SGHTA and CDR2 FQGNSA. V was clipped by 5 bases and J by 3 bases; unmatched bases: 5. This CDR3 is built from 15 residues. CDR3: CASSPSGGYYNEQFF. CDR3 DNA: TGTGCCAGCAGCCCGAGCGGGGGGTACTACAATGAGCAGTTCTTC.

This clone was found a few times. J is TRBJ2-5 and V is TRBV27; possibly TRBD2 for D (7 bases). Germline-derived CDR1 and CDR2 are MNHEY and SMNVEV (reference sequence). The CDR3 extends over 14 amino acids. V was trimmed by 3 bases and J by 5 bases, leaving 13 bases between them. In nucleotides, the CDR3 is TGTGCCAGCAGTTTGAGGGGGGGCGGGGAGACCCAGTACTTC. Encoded protein: CASSLRGGGETQYF.

This clone showed up just a few times. Here the CDR3 reads CASSLDYGGAMNTEAFF. In DNA, the CDR3 is TGTGCCAGCAGCTTAGACTACGGAGGAGCTATGAACACTGAAGCTTTCTTT. The chain uses TRBV7-9 and TRBJ1-1, with D unclear. The CDR3 runs to 17 residues. Trimming removed 1 base from V and 0 bases from J, with 15 bases in between. Germline CDR1 SEHNR, CDR2 FQNEAQ (reference sequence).

The chain carries TRBV3-1 (or the pseudogene TRBV3-2) and TRBJ2-1, with 8 nucleotides matching TRBD2. Per germline, CDR1 LGHDT and CDR2 YNNKEL (reference sequence). CDR3 size: 13 residues. V was pared by 7 bases and J by 9 bases, with 8 bases of the junction left unmatched. This CDR3 is CASKLKGLVEQFF. The CDR3 DNA sequence: TGTGCCAGCAAACTTAAGGGACTAGTTGAGCAGTTCTTC.

This clone was picked up one time. This rearrangement joins TRBV19 to TRBJ1-3, with D possibly TRBD1 on 6 matching bases. V lost 4 bases, J lost 0 bases, and 10 bases lay in between. Germline values: CDR1 LNHDA, CDR2 SQIVND (reference sequence). CDR3 length: 15 amino acids. The CDR3 DNA is TGTGCCAGTAGTAAACAGGGCCTCTCTGGAAACACCATATATTTT. Its translation: CASSKQGLSGNTIYF.

The chain employs TRBV19 and TRBJ1-2; no firm D call. This CDR3 has 15 amino acids. With 2 bases removed from V and 1 base from J, the gap between germline ends came to 11 bases. Germline V gene data show CDR1 as LNHDA and CDR2 as SQIVND (reference sequence). CDR3 sequence reads: CASSIRQVNNYGYTF. The CDR3, as DNA: TGTGCCAGTAGTATAAGGCAGGTGAATAACTATGGCTACACCTTC.

V is TRBV5-5 and J is TRBJ2-1, with TRBD2 matching over 10 bases. V shed 4 bases, J shed 8 bases, and the junction held 15 bases outside the gene matches. The CDR3 consists of 17 residues. Looked up from germline, CDR1 is SGHKS and CDR2 is YYEKEE (reference sequence). The CDR3 reads CASSVRTSGSLGDEQFF. CDR3 coding DNA: TGTGCCAGCAGCGTTCGGACTAGCGGCTCTTTAGGGGATGAGCAGTTCTTC.

The chain links TRBV28 to TRBJ1-4; possible D gene TRBD1, 5 bases. CDR3 length: 15 residues. The germline CDR1 and CDR2 sequences are MDHEN and SYDVKM. The V and J ends lost 8 bases and 3 bases respectively, with 16 bases between them. CDR3 sequence reads: CASVPGGSSNEKLFF. The CDR3 DNA follows: TGTGCCAGCGTTCCGGGGGGGTCTTCTAATGAAAAACTGTTTTTT.

The chain combines TRBV3-1 (or the pseudogene TRBV3-2) with TRBJ1-3, with unresolved D. This CDR3 spans 12 amino acids. Between the trimmed V and J ends, which lost 6 bases and 0 bases, there was a span of 3 bases. Germline lookup yields CDR1 LGHDT and CDR2 YNNKEL (reference sequence). The chain's CDR3 is CASRSSGNTIYF. In DNA form, the CDR3 reads TGTGCCAGCAGGAGCTCTGGAAACACCATATATTTT.

V is TRBV6-2 or TRBV6-3 and J is TRBJ2-3; possibly TRBD2 for D (5 bases). The CDR3 has 13 residues. V was shortened by 3 bases and J by 3 bases, with 7 bases between the two germline ends. Per the germline V gene, CDR1 is MNHEY and CDR2 is SVGEGT. The DNA of the CDR3 is TGTGCCAGCAGTTATGTAGCGACAGATACGCAGTATTTT. It translates to CASSYVATDTQYF.

The V and J genes are TRBV5-1 and TRBJ2-5; 10 nucleotides agree with TRBD1. The germline CDR1 and CDR2 sequences are SGHRS and YFSETQ. J was trimmed by 3 bases and V by 4 bases; bases with no gene match: 3. This CDR3 spans 14 amino acids. CDR3 amino acids: CASSPGQGEETQYF. CDR3 DNA sequence: TGCGCCAGCAGCCCCGGACAGGGGGAAGAGACCCAGTACTTC.

The V gene is TRBV23-1, the J gene TRBJ1-5; 9 bases line up with TRBD1. TRBV23-1 is recorded as an ORF, its role being uncertain. V was clipped by 0 bases and J by 5 bases; unmatched bases: 5. The CDR3 loop spans 16 amino acids. The CDR3 DNA sequence: TGCGCCAGCAGTCAATCAGGGGACAGGGTGGATCAGCCCCAGCATTTT. Residues: CASSQSGDRVDQPQHF.

The genes are TRBV18 and TRBJ2-5; 12 bases match TRBD2. This CDR3 spans 17 amino acids. CDR1 and CDR2 (germline): KGHSH, LQKENI. J was trimmed by 5 bases and V by 3 bases; bases with no gene match: 10. The CDR3 region is CASSPRPGLAGWETQYF. The CDR3 DNA reads as TGTGCCAGCTCACCGCGACCCGGACTAGCGGGATGGGAGACCCAGTACTTC.

This chain connects TRBV5-6 to TRBJ1-1; perhaps TRBD1 as D (6 bases). Germline CDR1 reads SGHDT; CDR2 reads YYEEEE. The CDR3 spans 12 residues. The germline V and J ends were trimmed by 3 bases and 3 bases, with 6 bases remaining between them. The CDR3, as DNA: TGTGCCAGCAGCTGGGGGCACACTGAAGCTTTCTTT. Protein sequence: CASSWGHTEAFF. Full variable domain (remainder filled in from reference TRBV5-6 and TRBJ1-1): DAGVTQSPTHLIKTRGQQVTLRCSPKSGHDTVSWYQQALGQGPQFIFQYYEEEERQRGNFPDRFSGHQFPNYSSELNVNALLLGDSALYLCASSWGHTEAFFGQGTRLTVV.

The genes are TRBV30 and TRBJ1-1, with D possibly TRBD1 on 6 matching bases. The V gene lost 6 bases and the J gene lost 7 bases, with 15 bases spanning the gap. CDR1 is GTSNPN, CDR2 SVGIG, per germline (reference sequence). The CDR3 extends over 12 amino acids. For the CDR3, the DNA is TGTGCCTGTGGCCTGACAGGTTATGAAGCTTTCTTT. Residues: CACGLTGYEAFF.

The rearrangement uses TRBV12-5 and TRBJ1-1; D gene unclear. Germline V gives CDR1 LGHNT, CDR2 FRNRAP. Between the trimmed V and J ends, which lost 0 bases and 2 bases, there was a span of 10 bases. The CDR3 is 15 amino acids. Written as DNA, the CDR3 is TGTGCTAGTGGTTTGGTAAACTCGGGTAACACTGAAGCTTTCTTT. Protein: CASGLVNSGNTEAFF. Variable domain in full (rest from reference TRBV12-5 and TRBJ1-1): DARVTQTPRHKVTEMGQEVTMRCQPILGHNTVFWYRQTMMQGLELLAYFRNRAPLDDSGMPKDRFSAEMPDATLATLKIQPSEPRDSAVYFCASGLVNSGNTEAFFGQGTRLTVV.

The genes are TRBV20-1 and TRBJ2-5, with 8 bases matching TRBD2. The germline V gene has CDR1 DFQATT and CDR2 SNEGSKA (reference sequence). The CDR3 runs to 14 residues. Trimming at V came to 3 bases and at J to 1 base, leaving 4 bases not matched to a gene. CDR3 loop: CSASQRGIQETQYF. DNA of the CDR3: TGCAGTGCTAGTCAGCGGGGGATCCAAGAGACCCAGTACTTC.